Following are 2 T cell receptor beta chains from one sample sequenced in a study of OX40 agonist ivuxolimab in advanced cancers. TCRdb keeps only in-frame clones here, not all; method: immunoSEQ multiplex PCR. The table includes 60,000 to 80,000 clones, around 86% detected once. The sequencing here drew on CD4+ or CD8+ T cells sorted from blood, taken in a trial of the OX40 agonist ivuxolimab. These receptors all come from an adult with an advanced solid tumor such as melanoma, head and neck, liver or kidney cancer.

This clone was observed a handful of times. The genes are TRBV27 and TRBJ1-6; no clear D. The CDR3 has 13 residues. From germline, CDR1 is MNHEY and CDR2 SMNVEV (reference sequence). V gave up 7 bases and J gave up 10 bases, with 14 bases separating them. The CDR3 DNA sequence: TGTGCCAGCACTCGTCCGGGAGGATCACCCCTCCACTTT. Translating gives CASTRPGGSPLHF.

The chain employs TRBV19 and TRBJ1-1, with a tentative D call TRBD1 (5 bases). CDR1 LNHDA and CDR2 SQIVND come from the germline V gene (reference sequence). The V end lost 7 bases, the J end lost 5 bases, and 14 bases lay between the germline ends. The CDR3 spans 13 residues. CDR3 sequence reads: CASMGPFRTEAFF. CDR3 nucleotide sequence: TGTGCCAGTATGGGGCCTTTTAGGACTGAAGCTTTCTTT.